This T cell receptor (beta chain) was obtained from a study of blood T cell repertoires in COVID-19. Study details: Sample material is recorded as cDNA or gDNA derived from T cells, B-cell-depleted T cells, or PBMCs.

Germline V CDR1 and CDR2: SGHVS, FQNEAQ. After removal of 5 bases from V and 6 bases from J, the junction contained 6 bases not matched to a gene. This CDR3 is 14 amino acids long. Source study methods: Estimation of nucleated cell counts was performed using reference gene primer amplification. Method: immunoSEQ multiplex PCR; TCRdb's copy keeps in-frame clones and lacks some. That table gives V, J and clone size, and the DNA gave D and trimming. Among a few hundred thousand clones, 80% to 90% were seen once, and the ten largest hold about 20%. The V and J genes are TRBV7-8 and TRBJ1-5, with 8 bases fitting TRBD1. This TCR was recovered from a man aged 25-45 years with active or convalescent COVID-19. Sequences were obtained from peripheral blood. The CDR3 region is CASSHGQGSQPQHF. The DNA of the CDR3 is TGTGCCAGCAGCCATGGACAGGGTAGTCAGCCCCAGCATTTT.